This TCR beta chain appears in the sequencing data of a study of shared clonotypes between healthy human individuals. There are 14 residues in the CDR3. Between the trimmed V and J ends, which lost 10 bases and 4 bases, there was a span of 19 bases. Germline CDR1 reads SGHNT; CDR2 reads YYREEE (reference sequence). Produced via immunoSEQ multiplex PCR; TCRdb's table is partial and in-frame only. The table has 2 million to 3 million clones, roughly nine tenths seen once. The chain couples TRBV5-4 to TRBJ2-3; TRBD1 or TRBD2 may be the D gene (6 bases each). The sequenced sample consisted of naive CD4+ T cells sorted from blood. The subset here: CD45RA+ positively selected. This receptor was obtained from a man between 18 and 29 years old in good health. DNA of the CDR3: TGTGCCCTGAACGGCAGGGGAGGCGCAGATACGCAGTATTTT. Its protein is CALNGRGGADTQYF.